A selection of T cell receptor beta chains follows, all from one sample in a study of T cell changes during pregnancy in multiple sclerosis. TCRdb keeps only in-frame clones here, not all; method: immunoSEQ multiplex PCR. The sample consists of about 100,000 clones, roughly nine tenths of them appearing once. Source: peripheral blood, taken after pregnancy. The receptors derive from a female donor with multiple sclerosis, enrolled in a pregnancy study. Each CDR3 is given with its conserved first and last residue. A D gene is named only where the DNA matches it firmly. Only some rows state a clone size, as once, few, many or a class for expanded clones.

clone size,J gene,V gene,D gene,CDR3 DNA,CDR3 protein
once,TRBJ2-6,TRBV6-1,NA,TGTGCCAGCAGTGACCCGCCCGGACTATCTGCTGGGGCCAACGTCCTGACTTTC,CASSDPPGLSAGANVLTF
NA,TRBJ2-1,TRBV19,NA,TGTGCCAGTAGTAGGGTCCCGGGACTCTCCAATGAGCAGTTCTTC,CASSRVPGLSNEQFF
NA,TRBJ1-5,TRBV6-6,TRBD1,TGTGCCAGCAGGCTAAGGACAGGGGCAAGCAATCAGCCCCAGCATTTT,CASRLRTGASNQPQHF
few,TRBJ2-3,TRBV21-1,NA,TGTGCCAGCAGCCAGGGACAGGGTTGCGGGGGAGTGGATACGCAGTATTTT,CASSQGQGCGGVDTQYF
NA,TRBJ2-3,TRBV4-1,TRBD2,TGCGCCAGCAGCCAGGAACTAGCGACCGCAGATACGCAGTATTTT,CASSQELATADTQYF
NA,TRBJ1-1,TRBV7-3,NA,TGTGCCAGCAGCTTAGAGGAGAACACTGAAGCTTTCTTT,CASSLEENTEAFF
NA,TRBJ2-2,TRBV10-1,NA,TGCGCCAGCAGTGAGTCGGTAGGGGCGGACACCGGGGAGCTGTTTTTT,CASSESVGADTGELFF
NA,TRBJ2-4,TRBV2,NA,TGTGCCAGCAGGGAGGGACAGTCCAAAAACATTCAGTACTTC,CASREGQSKNIQYF
NA,TRBJ2-5,TRBV5-1,NA,TGCGCCAGCAGCAATGCTAGCCAGACCCAGTACTTC,CASSNASQTQYF
NA,TRBJ2-7,TRBV4-2,TRBD2,TGTGCCAGCAGCCAGAGACGGGTCCAGCGGGGGGGCGTTTTGACCTACGAGCAGTACTTC,CASSQRRVQRGGVLTYEQYF
NA,TRBJ1-5,TRBV29-1,TRBD1,TGCAGCGTTGCGACAGGGGTGGGTTATAGCAATCAGCCCCAGCATTTT,CSVATGVGYSNQPQHF
once,TRBJ1-1,TRBV15,TRBD1,TGTGCCACCAGCACCCTCCACAGGGGGGAGCACTATAATGAAGCTTTCTTT,CATSTLHRGEHYNEAFF
NA,TRBJ2-3,TRBV2,NA,TGTGCCAGCAGTGAATATTCGCAGTATTTT,CASSEYSQYF
NA,TRBJ1-5,TRBV6-5,NA,TGTGCCAGCAGTTATTCGACATCCCCTCCGCGGCCCCAGCATTTT,CASSYSTSPPRPQHF
NA,TRBJ2-1,TRBV6-1,TRBD1,TGTGCCAGCAGCCAAGACAGGGGGCCCAATGAGCAGTTCTTC,CASSQDRGPNEQFF
NA,TRBJ2-3,TRBV13,TRBD2,TGTGCCAGCAGCTTCCCTAGCGGGGGGCAGGGCACAGATACGCAGTATTTT,CASSFPSGGQGTDTQYF
NA,TRBJ1-2,TRBV6-1,NA,TGTGCCAGCGGCGCACCGGGTTATGGCTACACCTTC,CASGAPGYGYTF
NA,TRBJ1-4,TRBV6-1,NA,TGTGCCAGCAGTGAAGTAGGCACTCAGGCCAAACTGTTTTTT,CASSEVGTQAKLFF
NA,TRBJ1-2,TRBV6-4,TRBD1,TGTGCCAGCAGTGCCGACGGGACAGGGAACGTCGGCTACACCTTC,CASSADGTGNVGYTF
NA,TRBJ2-5,TRBV5-4,NA,TGTGCCAGCAGCAGGACCCGACTAGACGGATTGGGGGAGACCCAGTACTTC,CASSRTRLDGLGETQYF
NA,TRBJ2-5,TRBV4-1,NA,TGCGCCAGCAGCCAAGAGTACGCAGGGATCCAAGAGACCCAGTACTTC,CASSQEYAGIQETQYF
NA,TRBJ2-7,TRBV25-1,NA,TGTGCCAGCAGTGTCCCAGCATCGGGCTACGAGCAGTACTTC,CASSVPASGYEQYF
NA,TRBJ1-1,TRBV2,NA,TGTGCCAGCAGTGGAGGGCCGCAAGCTTTCTTT,CASSGGPQAFF
NA,TRBJ2-3,TRBV4-1,NA,TGCGCCAGCAGCCAAGATGGGCCCACAGATACGCAGTATTTT,CASSQDGPTDTQYF
NA,TRBJ2-5,TRBV19,TRBD2,TGTGCCAGTAGTATAGGGACTAGCGCACTTTACTTC,CASSIGTSALYF
NA,TRBJ1-4,TRBV13,NA,TGTGCCAGCAGAACAGCAACTAATGAAAAACTGTTTTTT,CASRTATNEKLFF
NA,TRBJ2-5,TRBV18,NA,TGTGCCAGCTCACCCAGCCAGCGAGAGACCCAGTACTTC,CASSPSQRETQYF
NA,TRBJ1-2,TRBV27,NA,TGTGCCAGCAGTTCCGGGAATGGCTACACCTTC,CASSSGNGYTF
NA,TRBJ1-1,TRBV11-2,TRBD1,TGTGCCAGCAGCTTCCGACAGGGGCACACTGAAGCTTTCTTT,CASSFRQGHTEAFF
once,TRBJ2-3,TRBV19,TRBD2,TGTGCCAGTAGTATAGATTCCGGGGGGGCCGGGAAAGATACGCAGTATTTT,CASSIDSGGAGKDTQYF
NA,TRBJ2-7,TRBV9,TRBD2,TGTGCCAGCAGCCCCACCGGGACTAGCGGTTCCTACGAGCAGTACTTC,CASSPTGTSGSYEQYF
once,TRBJ1-2,TRBV10-3,TRBD1,TGTGCCAGCTTATATGACAGGGGGCATAACTATGGCTACACCTTC,CASLYDRGHNYGYTF
NA,TRBJ2-3,TRBV25-1,TRBD1,TGTGCCAGCAGTGTAACAGGGGGCGTAGATACGCAGTATTTT,CASSVTGGVDTQYF
NA,TRBJ2-1,TRBV4-1,NA,TGCGCCAGCAGCCAAGATGTAGTCGGGACTCTAATCTTC,CASSQDVVGTLIF
NA,TRBJ2-3,TRBV28,TRBD1,TGTGCCAGCAGTGCCGACAGGGGGCCCTCAGATACGCAGTATTTT,CASSADRGPSDTQYF
few,TRBJ1-1,TRBV2,TRBD1,TGTGCCACCGATCCGGGACAGTCGAACACTGAAGCTTTCTTT,CATDPGQSNTEAFF
NA,TRBJ1-6,TRBV12-5,NA,TGTGCTAGTGGTTTAGGGACACCCAATTCACCCCTCCACTTT,CASGLGTPNSPLHF
once,TRBJ2-2,TRBV2,NA,TGTGCCAGCAGTGACCCAGGGAACGGGGAGCTGTTTTTT,CASSDPGNGELFF
once,TRBJ2-2,TRBV5-1,TRBD2,TGCGCCAGCAGCTTGGCAACTAGCGAGGCCGGGGAGCTGTTTTTT,CASSLATSEAGELFF
NA,TRBJ1-3,TRBV5-6,NA,TGTGCCAGCAGCCGAGAGAGGGTTCTAGGTGGAAACACCATATATTTT,CASSRERVLGGNTIYF
NA,TRBJ2-5,TRBV4-1,NA,TGCGCCAGCAGCCAGGTACTCGGCGGTCCCCAAGAGACCCAGTACTTC,CASSQVLGGPQETQYF
few,TRBJ1-5,TRBV7-9,TRBD1,TGTGCCAGCAGCCCGACAGGGGGCAATCAGCCCCAGCATTTT,CASSPTGGNQPQHF
NA,TRBJ2-3,TRBV2,NA,TGTGCCAGCACGGGGGCGGGGGAAGATACGCAGTATTTT,CASTGAGEDTQYF
once,TRBJ1-6,TRBV2,TRBD1,TGTGCCAGCAGGGACAGACAGGGGGCATGGTCACCCCTCCACTTT,CASRDRQGAWSPLHF
NA,TRBJ1-6,TRBV19,TRBD1,TGTGCCAGTAGTTGGCAGGGGGAGATTTCTTCACCCCTCCACTTT,CASSWQGEISSPLHF